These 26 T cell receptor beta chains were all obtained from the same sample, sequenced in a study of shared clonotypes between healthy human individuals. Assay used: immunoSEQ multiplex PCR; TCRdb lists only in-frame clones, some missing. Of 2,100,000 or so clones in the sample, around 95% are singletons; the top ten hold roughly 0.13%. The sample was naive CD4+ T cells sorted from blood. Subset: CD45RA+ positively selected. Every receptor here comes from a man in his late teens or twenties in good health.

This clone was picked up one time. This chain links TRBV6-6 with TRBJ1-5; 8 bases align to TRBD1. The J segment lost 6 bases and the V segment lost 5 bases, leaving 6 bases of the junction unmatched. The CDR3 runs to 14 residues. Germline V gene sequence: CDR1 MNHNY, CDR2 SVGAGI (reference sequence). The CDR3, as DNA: TGTGCCAGCAGTGGACAGGGTCCGATTCAGCCCCAGCATTTT. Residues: CASSGQGPIQPQHF.

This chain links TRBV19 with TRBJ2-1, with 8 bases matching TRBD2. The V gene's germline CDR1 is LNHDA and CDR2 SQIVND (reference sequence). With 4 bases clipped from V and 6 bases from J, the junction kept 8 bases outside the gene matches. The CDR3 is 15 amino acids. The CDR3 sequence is CASSRWVAGLNEQFF. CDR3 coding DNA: TGTGCCAGTAGTAGGTGGGTAGCGGGACTCAATGAGCAGTTCTTC.

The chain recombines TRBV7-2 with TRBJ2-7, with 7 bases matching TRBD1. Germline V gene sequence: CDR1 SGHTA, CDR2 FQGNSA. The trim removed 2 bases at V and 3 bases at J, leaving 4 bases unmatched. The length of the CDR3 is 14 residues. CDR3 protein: CASSLRDSFYEQYF. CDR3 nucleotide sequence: TGTGCCAGCAGCTTAAGGGACAGCTTCTACGAGCAGTACTTC.

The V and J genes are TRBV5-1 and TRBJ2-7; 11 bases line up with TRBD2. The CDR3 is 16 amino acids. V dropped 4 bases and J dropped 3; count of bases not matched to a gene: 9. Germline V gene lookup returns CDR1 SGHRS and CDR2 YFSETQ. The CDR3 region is CASSPSGTSGVYEQYF. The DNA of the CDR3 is TGCGCCAGCAGCCCCAGCGGGACTAGCGGCGTCTACGAGCAGTACTTC. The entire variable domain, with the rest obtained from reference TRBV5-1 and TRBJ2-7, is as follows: KAGVTQTPRYLIKTRGQQVTLSCSPISGHRSVSWYQQTPGQGLQFLFEYFSETQRNKGNFPGRFSGRQFSNSRSEMNVSTLELGDSALYLCASSPSGTSGVYEQYFGPGTRLTVT.

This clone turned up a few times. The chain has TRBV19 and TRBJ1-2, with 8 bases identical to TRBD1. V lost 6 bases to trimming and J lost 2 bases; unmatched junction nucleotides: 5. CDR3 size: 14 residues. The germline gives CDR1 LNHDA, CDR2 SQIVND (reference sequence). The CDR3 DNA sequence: TGTGCCAGTAGGCCAGGGGGCGTGAACTATGGCTACACCTTC. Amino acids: CASRPGGVNYGYTF.

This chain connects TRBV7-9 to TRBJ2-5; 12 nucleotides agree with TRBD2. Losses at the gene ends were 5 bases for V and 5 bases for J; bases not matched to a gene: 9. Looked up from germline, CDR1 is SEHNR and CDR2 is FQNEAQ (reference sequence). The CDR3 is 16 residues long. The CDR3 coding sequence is TGTGCCAGCAGCCCGAGGTGGCTAGCGGGAGGGGAGACCCAGTACTTC. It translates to CASSPRWLAGGETQYF.

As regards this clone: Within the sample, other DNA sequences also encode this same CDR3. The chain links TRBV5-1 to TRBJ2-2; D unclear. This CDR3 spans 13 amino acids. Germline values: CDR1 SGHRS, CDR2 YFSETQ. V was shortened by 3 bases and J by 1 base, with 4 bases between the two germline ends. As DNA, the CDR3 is TGCGCCAGCAGCTCAAAGAACACCGGGGAGCTGTTTTTT. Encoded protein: CASSSKNTGELFF.

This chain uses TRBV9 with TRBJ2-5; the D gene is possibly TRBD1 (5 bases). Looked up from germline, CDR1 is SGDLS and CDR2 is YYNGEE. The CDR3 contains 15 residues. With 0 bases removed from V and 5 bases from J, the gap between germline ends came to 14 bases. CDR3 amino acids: CASSVDRKIGETQYF. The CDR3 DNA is TGTGCCAGCAGCGTAGACAGGAAGATAGGGGAGACCCAGTACTTC.

CDR3 protein: CASSLAGGPSGANVLTF. DNA for the CDR3: TGCGCCAGCAGCTTGGCGGGGGGGCCCTCTGGGGCCAACGTCCTGACTTTC. The V gene is TRBV5-1, the J gene TRBJ2-6, with 8 bases fitting TRBD2. This CDR3 has 17 amino acids. The junction had 2 bases not matched to a gene; V was cut back by 0 bases and J by 0 bases. Germline V gives CDR1 SGHRS, CDR2 YFSETQ.

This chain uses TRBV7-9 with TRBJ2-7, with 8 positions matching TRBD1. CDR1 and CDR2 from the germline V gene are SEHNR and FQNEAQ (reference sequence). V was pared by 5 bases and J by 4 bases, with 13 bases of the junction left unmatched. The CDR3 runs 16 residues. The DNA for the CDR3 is TGTGCCAGCAGCACAGGACAGGGCTTAGGAAGTTACGAGCAGTACTTC. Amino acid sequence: CASSTGQGLGSYEQYF.

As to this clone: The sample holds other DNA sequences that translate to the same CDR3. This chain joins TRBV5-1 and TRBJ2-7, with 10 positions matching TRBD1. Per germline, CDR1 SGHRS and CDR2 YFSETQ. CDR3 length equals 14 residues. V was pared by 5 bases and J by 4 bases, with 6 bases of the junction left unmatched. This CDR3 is CASSSRTGGYEQYF. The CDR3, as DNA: TGCGCCAGCAGTTCCCGGACAGGGGGTTACGAGCAGTACTTC.

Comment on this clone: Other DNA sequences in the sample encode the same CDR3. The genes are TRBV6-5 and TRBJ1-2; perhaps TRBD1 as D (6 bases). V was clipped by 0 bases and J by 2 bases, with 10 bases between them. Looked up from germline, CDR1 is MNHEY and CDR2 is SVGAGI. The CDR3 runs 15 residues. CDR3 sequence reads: CASSYSRGANYGYTF. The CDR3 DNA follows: TGTGCCAGCAGTTACTCGAGGGGGGCGAACTATGGCTACACCTTC.

For the CDR3, the DNA is TGTGCCAGCAGCCGGGACAGGGAGCGCCAGCCCCAGCATTTT. Protein sequence: CASSRDRERQPQHF. The V call is TRBV7-2, the J call TRBJ1-5; 9 nucleotides align to TRBD1. The V and J ends lost 5 bases and 7 bases, in that order; junction bases with no gene match: 6. Germline V gene data show CDR1 as SGHTA and CDR2 as FQGNSA. The CDR3 covers 14 residues. Variable domain in full (rest from reference TRBV7-2 and TRBJ1-5): GAGVSQSPSNKVTEKGKDVELRCDPISGHTALYWYRQSLGQGLEFLIYFQGNSAPDKSGLPSDRFSAERTGGSVSTLTIQRTQQEDSAVYLCASSRDRERQPQHFGDGTRLSIL.

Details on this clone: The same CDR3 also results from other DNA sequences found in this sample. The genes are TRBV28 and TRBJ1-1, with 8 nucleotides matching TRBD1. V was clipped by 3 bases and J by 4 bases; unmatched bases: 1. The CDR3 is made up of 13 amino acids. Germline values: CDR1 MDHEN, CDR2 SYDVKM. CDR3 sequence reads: CASSFGTGTEAFF. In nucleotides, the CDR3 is TGTGCCAGCAGTTTTGGGACAGGCACTGAAGCTTTCTTT. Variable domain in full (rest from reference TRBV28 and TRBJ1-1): DVKVTQSSRYLVKRTGEKVFLECVQDMDHENMFWYRQDPGLGLRLIYFSYDVKMKEKGDIPEGYSVSREKKERFSLILESASTNQTSMYLCASSFGTGTEAFFGQGTRLTVV.

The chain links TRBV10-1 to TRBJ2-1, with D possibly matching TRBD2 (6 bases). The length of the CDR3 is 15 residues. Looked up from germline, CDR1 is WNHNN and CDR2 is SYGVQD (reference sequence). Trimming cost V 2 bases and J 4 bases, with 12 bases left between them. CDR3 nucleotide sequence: TGCGCCAGCAGTGAGAGTAGCGGTCCGTACAATGAGCAGTTCTTC. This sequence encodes CASSESSGPYNEQFF.

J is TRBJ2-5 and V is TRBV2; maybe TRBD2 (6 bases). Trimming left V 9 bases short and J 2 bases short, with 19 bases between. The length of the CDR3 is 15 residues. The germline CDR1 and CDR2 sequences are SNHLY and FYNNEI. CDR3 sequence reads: CASSPFSGPQETQYF. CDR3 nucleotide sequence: TGTGCCAGTTCTCCCTTTAGCGGCCCTCAAGAGACCCAGTACTTC. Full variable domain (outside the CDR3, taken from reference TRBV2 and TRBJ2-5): EPEVTQTPSHQVTQMGQEVILRCVPISNHLYFYWYRQILGQKVEFLVSFYNNEISEKSEIFDDQFSVERPDGSNFTLKIRSTKLEDSAMYFCASSPFSGPQETQYFGPGTRLLVL.

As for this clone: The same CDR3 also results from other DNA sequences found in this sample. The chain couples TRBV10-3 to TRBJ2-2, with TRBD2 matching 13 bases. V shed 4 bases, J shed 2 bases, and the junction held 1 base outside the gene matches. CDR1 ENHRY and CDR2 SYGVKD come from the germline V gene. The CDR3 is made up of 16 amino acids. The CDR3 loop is CAISGGLAGNTGELFF. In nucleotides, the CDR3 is TGTGCCATCAGTGGGGGACTAGCGGGAAACACCGGGGAGCTGTTTTTT.

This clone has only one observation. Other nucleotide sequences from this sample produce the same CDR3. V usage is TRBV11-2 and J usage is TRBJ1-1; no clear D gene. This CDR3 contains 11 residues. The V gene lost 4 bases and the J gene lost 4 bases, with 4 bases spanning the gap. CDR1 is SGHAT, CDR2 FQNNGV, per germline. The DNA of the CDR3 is TGTGCCAGCAGCTCGGGCACTGAAGCTTTCTTT. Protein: CASSSGTEAFF.

The CDR3 region has the DNA TGTGCCAGCAGTTGGGTTGGCTTTCCTGGGGAGCTGTTTTTT. Translating gives CASSWVGFPGELFF. The V gene is TRBV2, the J gene TRBJ2-2, with D uncertain. CDR1 is SNHLY, CDR2 FYNNEI, per germline. V lost 5 bases, J lost 8 bases, and 15 bases lay in between. CDR3 length equals 14 residues.

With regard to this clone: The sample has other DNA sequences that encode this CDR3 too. The CDR3 here is CASSAQGASYEQYF. As DNA, the CDR3 is TGTGCCAGCAGTGCTCAGGGGGCTTCATACGAGCAGTACTTC. This rearrangement joins TRBV2 to TRBJ2-7; 8 nucleotides match TRBD1. J was trimmed by 4 bases and V by 4 bases; bases with no gene match: 6. CDR3 size: 14 residues. The germline V gene has CDR1 SNHLY and CDR2 FYNNEI.

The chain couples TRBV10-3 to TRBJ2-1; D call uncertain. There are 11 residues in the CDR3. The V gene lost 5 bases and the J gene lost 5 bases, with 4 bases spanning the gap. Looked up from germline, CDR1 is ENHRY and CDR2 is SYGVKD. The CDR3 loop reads CAISIHNEQFF. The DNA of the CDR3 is TGTGCCATCAGTATCCACAATGAGCAGTTCTTC.

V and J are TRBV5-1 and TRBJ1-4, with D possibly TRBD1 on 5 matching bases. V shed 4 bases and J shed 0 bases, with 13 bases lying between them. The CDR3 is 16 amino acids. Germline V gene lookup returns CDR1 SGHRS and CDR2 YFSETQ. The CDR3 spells CASSPYGGSTNEKLFF. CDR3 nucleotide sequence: TGCGCCAGCAGCCCATATGGGGGTTCAACTAATGAAAAACTGTTTTTT.

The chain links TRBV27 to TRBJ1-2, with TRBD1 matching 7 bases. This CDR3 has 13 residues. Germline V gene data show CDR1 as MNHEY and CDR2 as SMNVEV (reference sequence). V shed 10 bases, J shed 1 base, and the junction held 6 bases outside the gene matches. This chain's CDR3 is CATSRDSNYGYTF. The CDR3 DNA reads TGTGCCACATCGAGGGACAGTAACTATGGCTACACCTTC.

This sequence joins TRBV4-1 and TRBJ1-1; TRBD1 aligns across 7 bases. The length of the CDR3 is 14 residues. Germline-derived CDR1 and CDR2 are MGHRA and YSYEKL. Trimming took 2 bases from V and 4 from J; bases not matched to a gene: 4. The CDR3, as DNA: TGCGCCAGCAGCCAACAAACAGGGGTCACTGAAGCTTTCTTT. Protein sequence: CASSQQTGVTEAFF.

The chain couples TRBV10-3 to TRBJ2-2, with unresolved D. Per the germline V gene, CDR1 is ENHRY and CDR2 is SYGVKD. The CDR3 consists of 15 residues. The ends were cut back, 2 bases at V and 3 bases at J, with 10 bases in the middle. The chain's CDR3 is CAISELLADTGELFF. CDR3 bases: TGTGCCATCAGTGAGCTTTTAGCAGACACCGGGGAGCTGTTTTTT.

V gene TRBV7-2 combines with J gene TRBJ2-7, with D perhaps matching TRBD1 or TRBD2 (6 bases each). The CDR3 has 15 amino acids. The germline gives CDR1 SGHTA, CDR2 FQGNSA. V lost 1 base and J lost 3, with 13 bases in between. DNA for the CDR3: TGTGCCAGCAGCTTAGAGCCGGGGGCGGGCTACGAGCAGTACTTC. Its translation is CASSLEPGAGYEQYF. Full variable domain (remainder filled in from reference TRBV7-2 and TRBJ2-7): GAGVSQSPSNKVTEKGKDVELRCDPISGHTALYWYRQSLGQGLEFLIYFQGNSAPDKSGLPSDRFSAERTGGSVSTLTIQRTQQEDSAVYLCASSLEPGAGYEQYFGPGTRLTVT.